This T cell receptor beta chain derives from a study of cytomegalovirus exposure and HLA in healthy donors. V shed 5 bases and J shed 0 bases, with 10 bases lying between them. Germline lookup yields CDR1 MNHNS and CDR2 SASEGT. The CDR3 has 14 amino acids. In the case of this clone: As yet, its antigen is unknown.

Broader study findings: As a later analysis revealed, most CMV-associated TCR beta chains appeared HLA-restricted.

The study ran its PCR with 60 Vbeta and 13 Jbeta primers. In the authors' methods: Per a later analysis, the number of unique TCR beta chains was approximately 80 million, of which 10 million to 11 million were shared. Method: immunoSEQ multiplex PCR; TCRdb's copy keeps in-frame clones and lacks some. For V, J and clone size, that table is used; D and trimming come from the DNA. The repertoire includes 100,000 to 130,000 clones, over 80% of them detected once, and roughly 2.7% sits in the top ten. The receptor comes from a man aged 25-45 years in good health and CMV-seropositive. V is TRBV6-1 and J is TRBJ2-5, with D tentatively TRBD2 (5 bases). The sequenced material came from PBMCs. CDR3 in DNA: TGTGCCAGCAGTTGGGGAGCGAACCAAGAGACCCAGTACTTC. Its translation: CASSWGANQETQYF.